This entry lists 7 T cell receptor beta chains sequenced from one sample in a study of OX40 agonist ivuxolimab in advanced cancers. Clones were read by immunoSEQ multiplex PCR, and TCRdb kept only the in-frame ones, dropping some. The table records around 60,000 clones, roughly 90% of them present only once. This specimen consisted of CD4+ or CD8+ T cells sorted from blood, obtained in a trial of the OX40 agonist ivuxolimab. The source is an adult with an advanced solid tumor such as melanoma, head and neck, liver or kidney cancer.

Here the CDR3 reads CASSQGITDTQYF. DNA for the CDR3: TGTGCCAGCAGCCAGGGCATCACAGATACGCAGTATTTT. The chain employs TRBV14 and TRBJ2-3; D uncertain. Deletions cut 3 bases from V and 2 bases from J, with 6 bases between. The CDR3 length is 13 residues. Germline V lookup: CDR1 SGHDN, CDR2 FVKESK. The full variable domain, rest sourced from reference TRBV14 and TRBJ2-3, is EAGVTQFPSHSVIEKGQTVTLRCDPISGHDNLYWYRRVMGKEIKFLLHFVKESKQDESGMPNNRFLAERTGGTYSTLKVQPAELEDSGVYFCASSQGITDTQYFGPGTRLTVL.

The V and J genes are TRBV7-9 and TRBJ2-3; a weak D match, TRBD2 (5 bases). The V and J ends lost 1 base and 0 bases respectively, with 11 bases between them. The CDR3 runs 16 residues. Looked up from germline, CDR1 is SEHNR and CDR2 is FQNEAQ (reference sequence). The CDR3 DNA reads as TGTGCCAGCAGCTTAGTTCTGGACTTTAGCACAGATACGCAGTATTTT. It translates to CASSLVLDFSTDTQYF.

This rearrangement joins TRBV6-1 to TRBJ2-7; D unclear. CDR1 is MNHNS, CDR2 SASEGT, per germline. This CDR3 has 13 residues. Trimming removed 6 bases from V and 2 bases from J, with 11 bases in between. The CDR3 region is CASSDGPAYEQYF. DNA of the CDR3: TGTGCCAGCAGCGACGGGCCCGCCTACGAGCAGTACTTC.

V gene TRBV28 combines with J gene TRBJ2-7; 11 bases map to TRBD2. This CDR3 is 16 amino acids long. J gave up 2 bases and V 5 bases, and 8 bases lay outside the gene matches. Germline loops: CDR1 MDHEN, CDR2 SYDVKM. CDR3 amino acids: CASSPGLAGVTYEQYF. DNA for the CDR3: TGTGCCAGCAGTCCCGGACTAGCGGGTGTAACCTACGAGCAGTACTTC.

The rearrangement uses TRBV7-8 and TRBJ2-7; a possible D gene is TRBD2 (6 bases). With 5 bases removed from V and 3 bases from J, the gap between germline ends came to 17 bases. Germline V gives CDR1 SGHVS, CDR2 FQNEAQ. The CDR3 consists of 15 residues. CDR3 amino acids: CASSPGGSGVYEQYF. The CDR3 region has the DNA TGTGCCAGCAGCCCCGGCGGCTCGGGGGTCTACGAGCAGTACTTC.

The chain recombines TRBV27 with TRBJ2-5; the match to TRBD1 covers 7 bases. The J call may be in error: the DNA end matches TRBJ2-7 better. The CDR3 consists of 13 residues. Looked up from germline, CDR1 is MNHEY and CDR2 is SMNVEV (reference sequence). CDR3 sequence reads: CASSFYRGYEQYF. DNA of the CDR3: TGTGCCAGCAGTTTTTACAGGGGCTACGAGCAGTACTTC.

The J gene is TRBJ1-4, the V gene TRBV27; 11 positions match TRBD1. Per the germline V gene, CDR1 is MNHEY and CDR2 is SMNVEV (reference sequence). The CDR3 runs 14 residues. V lost 3 bases to trimming and J lost 7 bases; unmatched junction nucleotides: 1. CDR3 bases: TGTGCCAGCAGTTTCGGGACAGGGGGTGAAAAACTGTTTTTT. Protein sequence: CASSFGTGGEKLFF. The whole variable domain, remainder taken from reference TRBV27 and TRBJ1-4, is EAQVTQNPRYLITVTGKKLTVTCSQNMNHEYMSWYRQDPGLGLRQIYYSMNVEVTDKGDVPEGYKVSRKEKRNFPLILESPSPNQTSLYFCASSFGTGGEKLFFGSGTQLSVL.